The T cell receptor beta chain under discussion was sequenced for a study of regulatory and conventional T cells in RAG deficiency. Study-wide findings and caveats: Omenn patients showed >80% Treg-Tconv overlap and shorter CDR3 lengths. Omenn CD25-high CD127-low cells may be activated cells, not true Tregs. RAG-deficient patients showed markedly lower Shannon entropy and higher Simpson indices than control T-cell subsets.

This CDR3 spans 15 amino acids. Trimming took 1 base from V and 0 from J, leaving 7 bases between them. Germline V gene sequence: CDR1 SGDLS, CDR2 YYNGEE. Regarding this clone: Antigen specificity is unknown.

Some clones are missing from TCRdb's copy, which holds only in-frame ones; the method was immunoSEQ multiplex PCR. In the table there are about 9,100 clones, about 94% of which are singletons. The sorted conventional CD4+ T cells were CD25-low and CD127-high, with genomic DNA sequenced. The eight patients with RAG deficiency had SCID (one), Omenn syndrome (two), or CID/atypical SCID (five). The source of this sequence is a human donor with RAG deficiency presenting as severe combined immunodeficiency. The rearrangement uses TRBV9 and TRBJ2-2; D gene uncertain. Specimen: CD4+ effector T cells sorted from blood. In nucleotides, the CDR3 is TGTGCCAGCAGCGTAAGGGTTTCGAACACCGGGGAGCTGTTTTTT. It yields the protein CASSVRVSNTGELFF. The full variable domain, rest sourced from reference TRBV9 and TRBJ2-2, is DSGVTQTPKHLITATGQRVTLRCSPRSGDLSVYWYQQSLDQGLQFLIQYYNGEERAKGNILERFSAQQFPDLHSELNLSSLELGDSALYFCASSVRVSNTGELFFGEGSRLTVL.